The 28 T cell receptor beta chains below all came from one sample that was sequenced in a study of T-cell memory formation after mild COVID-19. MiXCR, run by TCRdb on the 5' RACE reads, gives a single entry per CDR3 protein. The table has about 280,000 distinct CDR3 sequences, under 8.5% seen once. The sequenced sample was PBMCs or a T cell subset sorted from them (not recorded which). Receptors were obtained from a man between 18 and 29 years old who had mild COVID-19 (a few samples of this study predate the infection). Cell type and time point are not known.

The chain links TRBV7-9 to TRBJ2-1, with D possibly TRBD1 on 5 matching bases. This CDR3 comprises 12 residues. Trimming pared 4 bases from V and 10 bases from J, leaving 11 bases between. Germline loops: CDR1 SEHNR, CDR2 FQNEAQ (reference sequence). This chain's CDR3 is CASSSGWTEQFF. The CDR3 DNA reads TGTGCCAGCAGCTCGGGTTGGACAGAGCAGTTCTTC.

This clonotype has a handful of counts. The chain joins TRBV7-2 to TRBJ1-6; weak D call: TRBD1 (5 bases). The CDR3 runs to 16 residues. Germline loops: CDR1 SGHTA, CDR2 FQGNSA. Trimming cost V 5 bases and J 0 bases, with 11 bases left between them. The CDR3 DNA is TGTGCCAGCAGCCCAGACGGGACCTCCTATAATTCACCCCTCCACTTT. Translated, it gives CASSPDGTSYNSPLHF.

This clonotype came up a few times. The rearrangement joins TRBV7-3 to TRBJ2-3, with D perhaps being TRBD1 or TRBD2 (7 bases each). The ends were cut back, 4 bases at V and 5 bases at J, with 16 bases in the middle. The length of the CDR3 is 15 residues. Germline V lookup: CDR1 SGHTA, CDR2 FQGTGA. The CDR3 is CASSWGGTVQDTQYF. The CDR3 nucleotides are TGTGCCAGCAGCTGGGGAGGGACAGTCCAAGATACGCAGTATTTT.

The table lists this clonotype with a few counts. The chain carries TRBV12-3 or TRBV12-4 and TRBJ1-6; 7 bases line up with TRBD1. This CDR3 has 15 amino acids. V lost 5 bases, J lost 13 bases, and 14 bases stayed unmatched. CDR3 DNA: TGTGCCAGCAGTGTATACCAACAGGGGAGAGGTCCCCTCCACTTT. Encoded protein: CASSVYQQGRGPLHF.

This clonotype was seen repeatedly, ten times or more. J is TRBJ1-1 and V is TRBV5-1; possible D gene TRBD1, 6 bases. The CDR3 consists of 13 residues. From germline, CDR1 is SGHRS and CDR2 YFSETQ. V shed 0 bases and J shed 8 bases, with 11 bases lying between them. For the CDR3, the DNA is TGCGCCAGCAGCTTGGAATTGGGGGGCGAAGCTTTCTTT. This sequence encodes CASSLELGGEAFF.

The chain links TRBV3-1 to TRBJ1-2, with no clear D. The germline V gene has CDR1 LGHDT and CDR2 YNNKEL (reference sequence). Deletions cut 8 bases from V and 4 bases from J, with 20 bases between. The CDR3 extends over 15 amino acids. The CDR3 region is CASGEGRARSYGYTF. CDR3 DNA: TGTGCCAGCGGTGAAGGGAGAGCCCGGAGCTATGGCTACACCTTC.

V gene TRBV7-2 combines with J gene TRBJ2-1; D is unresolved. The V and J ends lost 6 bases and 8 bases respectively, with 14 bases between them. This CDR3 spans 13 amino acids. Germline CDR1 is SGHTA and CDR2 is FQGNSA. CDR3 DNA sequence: TGTGCCAGCAGGCAGACCGGCTGGGATGAGCAGTTCTTC. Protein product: CASRQTGWDEQFF.

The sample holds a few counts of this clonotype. The DNA of the CDR3 is TGTGCCAGCAGACTCGGACTAGCGGGCTCCCATGAGCAGTTCTTC. Encoded protein: CASRLGLAGSHEQFF. This chain links TRBV6-5 with TRBJ2-1; 11 nucleotides match TRBD2. V trimming: 6 bases; J trimming: 8 bases; junction bases outside the gene matches: 9. The CDR3 covers 15 residues. CDR1 is MNHEY and CDR2 is SVGAGI in the germline V gene.

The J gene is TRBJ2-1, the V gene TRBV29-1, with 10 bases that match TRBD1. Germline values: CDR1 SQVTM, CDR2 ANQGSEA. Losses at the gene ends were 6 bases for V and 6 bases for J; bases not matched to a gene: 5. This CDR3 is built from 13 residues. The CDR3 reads CSVGQGVGNEQFF. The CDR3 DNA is TGCAGCGTCGGACAGGGGGTTGGCAATGAGCAGTTCTTC.

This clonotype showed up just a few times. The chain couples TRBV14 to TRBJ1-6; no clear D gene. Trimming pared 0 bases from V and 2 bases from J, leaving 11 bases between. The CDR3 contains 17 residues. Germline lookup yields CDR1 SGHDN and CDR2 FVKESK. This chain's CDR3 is CASSQDGRRAYNSPLHF. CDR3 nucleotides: TGTGCCAGCAGCCAAGATGGCAGGCGCGCCTATAATTCACCCCTCCACTTT.

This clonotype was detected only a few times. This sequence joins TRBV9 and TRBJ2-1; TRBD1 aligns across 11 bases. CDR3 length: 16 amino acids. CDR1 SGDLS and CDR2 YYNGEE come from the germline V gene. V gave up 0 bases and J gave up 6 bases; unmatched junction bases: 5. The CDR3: CASSVAGDRGANEQFF. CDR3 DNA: TGTGCCAGCAGCGTAGCTGGGGACAGGGGGGCCAATGAGCAGTTCTTC. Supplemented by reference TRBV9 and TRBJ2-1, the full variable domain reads DSGVTQTPKHLITATGQRVTLRCSPRSGDLSVYWYQQSLDQGLQFLIQYYNGEERAKGNILERFSAQQFPDLHSELNLSSLELGDSALYFCASSVAGDRGANEQFFGPGTRLTVL.

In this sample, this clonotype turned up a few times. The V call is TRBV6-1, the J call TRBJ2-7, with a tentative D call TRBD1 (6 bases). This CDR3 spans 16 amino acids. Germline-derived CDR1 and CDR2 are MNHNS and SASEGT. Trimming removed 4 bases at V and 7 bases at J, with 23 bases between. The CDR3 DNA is TGTGCCAGCAGTGTGGGAAACCAGGGGACCCAGGGGGAGCAGTACGTC. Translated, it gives CASSVGNQGTQGEQYV.

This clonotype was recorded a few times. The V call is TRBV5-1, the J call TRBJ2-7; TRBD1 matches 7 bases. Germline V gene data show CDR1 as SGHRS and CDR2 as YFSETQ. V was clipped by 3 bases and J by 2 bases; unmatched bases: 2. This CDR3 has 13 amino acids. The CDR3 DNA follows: TGCGCCAGCAGCTGGGACAGACCCTACGAGCAGTACTTC. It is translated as CASSWDRPYEQYF.

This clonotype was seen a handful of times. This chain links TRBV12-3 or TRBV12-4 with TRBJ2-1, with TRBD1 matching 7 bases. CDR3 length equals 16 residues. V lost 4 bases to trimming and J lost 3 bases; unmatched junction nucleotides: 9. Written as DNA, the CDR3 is TGTGCCAGCAGTTCCCGACGGACAGGAATCTACAATGAGCAGTTCTTC. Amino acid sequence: CASSSRRTGIYNEQFF.

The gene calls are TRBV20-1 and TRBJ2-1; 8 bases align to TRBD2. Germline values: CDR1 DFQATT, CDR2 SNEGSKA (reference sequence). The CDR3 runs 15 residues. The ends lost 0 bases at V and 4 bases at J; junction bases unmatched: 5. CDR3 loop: CSARDRGGPYNEQFF. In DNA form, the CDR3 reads TGCAGTGCTAGAGATCGGGGGGGTCCTTACAATGAGCAGTTCTTC.

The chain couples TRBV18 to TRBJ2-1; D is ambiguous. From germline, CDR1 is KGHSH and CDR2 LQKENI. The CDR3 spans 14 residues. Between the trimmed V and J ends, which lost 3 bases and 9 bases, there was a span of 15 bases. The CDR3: CASSPASPPGEQFF. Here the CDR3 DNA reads TGTGCCAGCTCACCGGCAAGCCCTCCGGGTGAGCAGTTCTTC. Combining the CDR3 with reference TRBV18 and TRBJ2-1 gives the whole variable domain NAGVMQNPRHLVRRRGQEARLRCSPMKGHSHVYWYRQLPEEGLKFMVYLQKENIIDESGMPKERFSAEFPKEGPSILRIQQVVRGDSAAYFCASSPASPPGEQFFGPGTRLTVL.

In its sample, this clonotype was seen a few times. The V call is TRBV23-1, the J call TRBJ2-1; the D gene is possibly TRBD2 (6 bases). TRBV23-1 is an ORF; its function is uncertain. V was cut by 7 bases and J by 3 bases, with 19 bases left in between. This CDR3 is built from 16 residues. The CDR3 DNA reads TGCGCCAGCAAAACCGGGAGAGGGCTACACTACAATGAGCAGTTCTTC. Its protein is CASKTGRGLHYNEQFF.

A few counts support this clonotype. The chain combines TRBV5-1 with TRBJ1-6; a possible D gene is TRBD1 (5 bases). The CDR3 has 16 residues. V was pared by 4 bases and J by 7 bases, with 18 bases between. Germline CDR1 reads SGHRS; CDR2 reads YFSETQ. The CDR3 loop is CASSLGRRGINSPLHF. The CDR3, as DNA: TGCGCCAGCAGCCTGGGTCGTAGGGGAATAAATTCACCCCTCCACTTT.

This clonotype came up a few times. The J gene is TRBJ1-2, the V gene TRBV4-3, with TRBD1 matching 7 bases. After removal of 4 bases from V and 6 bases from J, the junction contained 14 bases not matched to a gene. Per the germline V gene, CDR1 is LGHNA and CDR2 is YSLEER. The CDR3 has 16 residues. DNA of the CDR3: TGCGCCAGCAGCCGAGGGACAGACTCGGGGTATGATGGCTACACCTTC. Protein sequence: CASSRGTDSGYDGYTF.

The CDR3 DNA sequence: TGTGCCAGCAGTTCCAGGGGGCCCTATGGCTACACCTTC. It codes for CASSSRGPYGYTF. The chain has TRBV6-2 or TRBV6-3 and TRBJ1-2; 8 bases match TRBD1. The CDR3 runs to 13 residues. J was trimmed by 4 bases and V by 4 bases; bases with no gene match: 2. Per germline, CDR1 MNHEY and CDR2 SVGEGT.

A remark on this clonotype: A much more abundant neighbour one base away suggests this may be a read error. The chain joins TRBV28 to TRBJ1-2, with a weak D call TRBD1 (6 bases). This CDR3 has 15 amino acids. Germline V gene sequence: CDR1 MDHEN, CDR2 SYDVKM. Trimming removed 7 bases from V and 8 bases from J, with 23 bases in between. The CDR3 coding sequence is TGTGCCAGCATCCCGGGGGCCTGGCGGTTTTGGGGCTACACCTTC. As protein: CASIPGAWRFWGYTF.

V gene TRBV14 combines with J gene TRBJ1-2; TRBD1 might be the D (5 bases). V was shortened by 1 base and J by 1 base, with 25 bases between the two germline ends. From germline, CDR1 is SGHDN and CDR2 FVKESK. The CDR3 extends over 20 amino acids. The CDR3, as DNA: TGTGCCAGCAGCCAAGGGGGCCTGAAAGCTAACCTTTTGGTTAACTATGGCTACACCTTC. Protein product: CASSQGGLKANLLVNYGYTF.

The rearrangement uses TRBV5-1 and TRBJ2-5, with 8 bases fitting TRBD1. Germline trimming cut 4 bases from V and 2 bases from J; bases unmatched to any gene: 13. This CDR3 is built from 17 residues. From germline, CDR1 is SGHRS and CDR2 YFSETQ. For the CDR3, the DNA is TGCGCCAGCAGCCTTTCCCCTGGGACAGGCCATCAAGAGACCCAGTACTTC. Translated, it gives CASSLSPGTGHQETQYF.

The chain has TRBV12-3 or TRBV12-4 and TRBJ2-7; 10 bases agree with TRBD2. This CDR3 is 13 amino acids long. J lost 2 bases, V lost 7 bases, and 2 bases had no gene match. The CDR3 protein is CASNSGGPYEQYF. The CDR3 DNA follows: TGTGCCAGCAATAGCGGGGGGCCCTACGAGCAGTACTTC.

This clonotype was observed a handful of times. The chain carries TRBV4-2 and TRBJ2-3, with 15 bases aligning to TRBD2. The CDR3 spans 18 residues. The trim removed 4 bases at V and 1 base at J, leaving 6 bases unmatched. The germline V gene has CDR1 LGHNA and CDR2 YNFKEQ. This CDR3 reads CASSPGLAGGSGTDTQYF. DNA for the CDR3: TGTGCCAGCAGCCCCGGACTAGCGGGGGGGAGTGGCACAGATACGCAGTATTTT.

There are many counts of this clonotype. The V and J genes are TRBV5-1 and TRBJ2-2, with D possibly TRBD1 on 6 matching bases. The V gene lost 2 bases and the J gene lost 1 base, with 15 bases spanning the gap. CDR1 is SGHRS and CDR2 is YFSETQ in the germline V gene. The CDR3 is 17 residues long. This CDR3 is CASSFDLRGRNTGELFF. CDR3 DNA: TGCGCCAGCAGCTTCGACCTCAGGGGCCGGAACACCGGGGAGCTGTTTTTT.

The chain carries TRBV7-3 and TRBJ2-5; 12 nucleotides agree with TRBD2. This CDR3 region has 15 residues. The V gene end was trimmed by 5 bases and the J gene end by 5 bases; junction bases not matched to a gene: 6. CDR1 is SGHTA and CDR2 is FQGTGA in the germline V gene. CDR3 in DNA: TGTGCCAGCAGCCTGCACGGGACTAGCGGGGAGACCCAGTACTTC. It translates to CASSLHGTSGETQYF.

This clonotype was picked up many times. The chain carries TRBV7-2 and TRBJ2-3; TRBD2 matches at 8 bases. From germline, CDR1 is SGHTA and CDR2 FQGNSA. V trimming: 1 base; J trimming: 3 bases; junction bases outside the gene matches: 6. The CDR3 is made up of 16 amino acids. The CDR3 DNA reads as TGTGCCAGCAGCTTAGTAAGCGGGGGACTTACAGATACGCAGTATTTT. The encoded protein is CASSLVSGGLTDTQYF. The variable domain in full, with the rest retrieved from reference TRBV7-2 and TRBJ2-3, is GAGVSQSPSNKVTEKGKDVELRCDPISGHTALYWYRQSLGQGLEFLIYFQGNSAPDKSGLPSDRFSAERTGGSVSTLTIQRTQQEDSAVYLCASSLVSGGLTDTQYFGPGTRLTVL.